The rows below give T cell receptor beta chains drawn from one sample of a study of neurological immune-mediated disorders. In TCRdb, the 5' RACE reads were re-called with MiXCR into one record per CDR3 protein. The sample lists roughly 50,000 distinct CDR3 sequences; over 20% were seen once. The specimen was PBMCs. The origin of the receptors is a woman in her 70s in good health. Each CDR3 is given with its conserved first and last residue. Fields, in order: J gene, D gene, V gene, clone size, CDR3 protein, CDR3 DNA. A D gene is named only where the DNA matches it firmly. Size is omitted from some rows. Given values are once, few, many or a class for expanded clones.

j_gene: TRBJ1-4; d_gene: NA; v_gene: TRBV20-1; abundance: NA; CDR3aa: CSVEGLGGEKLFF; CDR3nt: TGCAGTGTCGAGGGGCTCGGTGGGGAAAAACTGTTTTTT
j_gene: TRBJ2-5; d_gene: TRBD2; v_gene: TRBV24-1; abundance: many; CDR3aa: CATSASGSETQYF; CDR3nt: TGTGCCACCAGTGCTAGCGGGAGCGAGACCCAGTACTTC
j_gene: TRBJ1-1; d_gene: TRBD1; v_gene: TRBV4-3; abundance: NA; CDR3aa: CASSQKTGATEAFF; CDR3nt: TGCGCCAGCAGCCAGAAAACAGGGGCAACTGAAGCTTTCTTT
j_gene: TRBJ2-3; d_gene: NA; v_gene: TRBV7-2; abundance: many; CDR3aa: CASSLMGGTQYF; CDR3nt: TGTGCCAGCAGCTTAATGGGGGGTACGCAGTATTTT
j_gene: TRBJ2-5; d_gene: NA; v_gene: TRBV5-1; abundance: many; CDR3aa: CASSLALNSQETQYF; CDR3nt: TGCGCCAGCAGCTTGGCTCTGAACTCGCAAGAGACCCAGTACTTC
j_gene: TRBJ2-2; d_gene: TRBD2; v_gene: TRBV6-2/TRBV6-3; abundance: many; CDR3aa: CASSYALAGANTGELFF; CDR3nt: TGTGCCAGCAGTTACGCCCTGGCGGGGGCGAACACCGGGGAGCTGTTTTTT
j_gene: TRBJ2-6; d_gene: TRBD2; v_gene: TRBV29-1; abundance: many; CDR3aa: CSAGAGESGANVLTF; CDR3nt: TGCAGCGCCGGAGCGGGAGAAAGTGGGGCCAACGTCCTGACTTTC
j_gene: TRBJ1-5; d_gene: NA; v_gene: TRBV28; abundance: many; CDR3aa: CASGATNNQPQHF; CDR3nt: TGTGCCAGCGGAGCTACTAACAATCAGCCCCAGCATTTT
j_gene: TRBJ2-1; d_gene: NA; v_gene: TRBV3-1; abundance: NA; CDR3aa: CASSQVPELKQFF; CDR3nt: TGCGCCAGCAGCCAAGTCCCGGAACTTAAGCAGTTCTTC
j_gene: TRBJ2-1; d_gene: NA; v_gene: TRBV20-1; abundance: many; CDR3aa: CSARDRQGLLSSYNEQFF; CDR3nt: TGCAGTGCTAGAGATCGGCAGGGGCTGCTCAGCTCCTACAATGAGCAGTTCTTC
j_gene: TRBJ1-4; d_gene: TRBD1; v_gene: TRBV25-1; abundance: NA; CDR3aa: CASSELDRDEKLFF; CDR3nt: TGTGCCAGCAGTGAATTGGACAGGGATGAAAAACTGTTTTTT
j_gene: TRBJ2-1; d_gene: TRBD2; v_gene: TRBV7-2; abundance: many; CDR3aa: CASSLDPSGRKQFF; CDR3nt: TGTGCCAGCAGCTTAGATCCTAGCGGGAGGAAGCAGTTCTTC
j_gene: TRBJ2-5; d_gene: TRBD2; v_gene: TRBV7-2; abundance: many; CDR3aa: CASSPWGGSGQETQYF; CDR3nt: TGTGCCAGCAGCCCCTGGGGAGGGTCGGGACAAGAGACCCAGTACTTC